Shown below are 30 T cell receptor beta chains from a single sample sequenced in a study of long-term antiretroviral therapy in people with HIV. Researchers report immunoSEQ v3.0 was run at survey level. Data came from immunoSEQ multiplex PCR; TCRdb stores just in-frame clones and leaves some out. The sample yields about 17,000 clones, approximately 81% seen once. This specimen was unsorted PBMCs, taken 0.3 years before starting antiretroviral therapy. These receptors all stem from a man aged 50-60 years with HIV.

The chain couples TRBV27 to TRBJ2-5; the D is unclear. V was trimmed by 1 base and J by 1 base, leaving 4 bases between them. The CDR3 loop spans 13 amino acids. Germline loops: CDR1 MNHEY, CDR2 SMNVEV (reference sequence). The CDR3 coding sequence is TGTGCCAGCAGTTTATACCCCCAAGAGACCCAGTACTTC. It yields the protein CASSLYPQETQYF.

The V gene is TRBV27, the J gene TRBJ2-7, with D unclear. CDR3 length: 12 amino acids. V was shortened by 4 bases and J by 3 bases, with 7 bases between the two germline ends. Germline V gives CDR1 MNHEY, CDR2 SMNVEV (reference sequence). In DNA, the CDR3 is TGTGCCAGCAGTTCCCTAGGCTACGAGCAGTACTTC. Its protein is CASSSLGYEQYF.

The chain joins TRBV28 to TRBJ1-2; 7 bases agree with TRBD1. CDR3 length: 14 residues. Germline CDR1 is MDHEN and CDR2 is SYDVKM. V dropped 2 bases and J dropped 6; count of bases not matched to a gene: 6. The CDR3 DNA sequence: TGTGCCAGCAGTTTAGGAGGGGGCGATGATGGCTACACCTTC. It codes for CASSLGGGDDGYTF.

This clone was seen only once. V is TRBV14 and J is TRBJ1-1; the D is unclear. Germline values: CDR1 SGHDN, CDR2 FVKESK. Trimming left V 1 base short and J 9 bases short, with 12 bases between. This CDR3 is built from 13 residues. The CDR3 DNA sequence: TGTGCCAGCAGCCAAGCTAGAAGTACCAAAGCTTTCTTT. It codes for CASSQARSTKAFF.

The rearrangement uses TRBV5-4 and TRBJ1-4; 7 positions agree with TRBD1. With V trimmed by 4 bases and J by 5 bases, 8 bases remained unmatched. CDR3 length: 15 residues. CDR1 and CDR2 (germline): SGHNT, YYREEE (reference sequence). The CDR3 protein is CASSNKGQENEKLFF. The CDR3 region has the DNA TGTGCCAGCAGCAATAAAGGACAGGAGAATGAAAAACTGTTTTTT.

The chain uses TRBV4-3 and TRBJ1-4; D perhaps matches TRBD1 (5 bases). The germline CDR1 and CDR2 sequences are LGHNA and YSLEER. This CDR3 comprises 15 residues. Trimming pared 0 bases from V and 3 bases from J, leaving 8 bases between. This CDR3 is CASSQEWGANEKLFF. CDR3 DNA sequence: TGCGCCAGCAGCCAAGAGTGGGGCGCTAATGAAAAACTGTTTTTT.

This rearrangement joins TRBV9 to TRBJ1-3; D is uncertain. V lost 2 bases to trimming and J lost 3 bases, with 15 bases between them. The CDR3 covers 16 residues. Germline assignment: CDR1 SGDLS and CDR2 YYNGEE. Written as DNA, the CDR3 is TGTGCCAGCAGCGTCCGGACCGGAACCGTTGGAAACACCATATATTTT. Amino acids: CASSVRTGTVGNTIYF.

This clone has only a few counts. The gene calls are TRBV6-5 and TRBJ1-1; possibly TRBD1 for D (5 bases). This CDR3 comprises 14 residues. V dropped 0 bases and J dropped 5 bases, with 10 bases sitting between them. Germline V lookup: CDR1 MNHEY, CDR2 SVGAGI. In nucleotides, the CDR3 is TGTGCCAGCAGTTACTCGGGGCCGACGACTGAAGCTTTCTTT. Protein: CASSYSGPTTEAFF.

The chain is built from TRBV25-1 and TRBJ1-2; no definite D call. The CDR3 totals 14 residues. CDR1 and CDR2 (germline): MGHDK, SYGVNS. The ends were cut back, 5 bases at V and 5 bases at J, with 15 bases in the middle. CDR3 DNA sequence: TGTGCCAGCAGTACACCCGTGGGCGAGTATGGCTACACCTTC. Its protein product is CASSTPVGEYGYTF.

This sequence joins TRBV7-9 and TRBJ2-5, with TRBD2 matching over 14 bases. This CDR3 comprises 18 residues. Germline V gives CDR1 SEHNR, CDR2 FQNEAQ (reference sequence). V dropped 2 bases and J dropped 2; count of bases not matched to a gene: 7. The CDR3 nucleotides are TGTGCCAGCAGCTTAACGGGACTAGCGGGAGTCTTTCAAGAGACCCAGTACTTC. Its translation: CASSLTGLAGVFQETQYF.

The chain couples TRBV29-1 to TRBJ2-1, with TRBD2 matching over 9 bases. The CDR3 runs to 13 residues. V gave up 4 bases and J gave up 7 bases; unmatched junction bases: 5. The germline V gene encodes CDR1 SQVTM and CDR2 ANQGSEA. As DNA, the CDR3 is TGCAGCGTTGGCGGGAGGGCGGGAAATGAGCAGTTCTTC. It is translated as CSVGGRAGNEQFF.

This clone has just one count. The gene calls are TRBV6-6 and TRBJ2-1; 10 bases line up with TRBD2. Germline lookup yields CDR1 MNHNY and CDR2 SVGAGI (reference sequence). V trimming: 5 bases; J trimming: 5 bases; junction bases outside the gene matches: 6. The CDR3 sequence is 15 residues long. The CDR3 bases are TGTGCCAGCAGTCCTAGCGGGAGTAGCAACAATGAGCAGTTCTTC. Translated, it gives CASSPSGSSNNEQFF.

The chain uses TRBV28 and TRBJ2-1, with 10 bases identical to TRBD2. V dropped 2 bases and J dropped 15; count of bases not matched to a gene: 4. This CDR3 contains 12 residues. In germline, CDR1 is MDHEN, CDR2 SYDVKM. This chain's CDR3 is CASSLLAGARFF. Written as DNA, the CDR3 is TGTGCCAGCAGTTTACTAGCGGGGGCACGGTTCTTC.

This clone came up a few times. The J gene is TRBJ2-6, the V gene TRBV7-6, with a tentative D call TRBD1 (5 bases). CDR1 is SGHVS, CDR2 FNYEAQ, per germline. CDR3 length equals 17 residues. V was shortened by 5 bases and J by 5 bases, with 19 bases between the two germline ends. The DNA of the CDR3 is TGTGCCAGCAGCCGCGACAGCTCACAAAGTCGGGCCAACGTCCTGACTTTC. This gives the protein CASSRDSSQSRANVLTF.

This chain connects TRBV10-2 to TRBJ1-1, with D unresolved. CDR1 is WSHSY, CDR2 SAAADI, per germline. V lost 0 bases and J lost 8, with 7 bases in between. The CDR3 contains 12 residues. The CDR3 nucleotides are TGCGCCAGCAGTGAGTCCGTTTCGGAAGCTTTCTTT. This sequence encodes CASSESVSEAFF.

Notes on this clone: Compared with germline, one end of the junction differs, possibly owing to a read error. The rearrangement joins TRBV29-1 to TRBJ1-2; D unresolved. This CDR3 region has 14 residues. Germline V lookup: CDR1 SQVTM, CDR2 ANQGSEA. The CDR3 is CSVEDPFELYDYTF. The CDR3 DNA reads TGCAGCGTTGAGGATCCATTTGAGCTTTATGACTACACCTTC.

The chain is built from TRBV7-9 and TRBJ1-2; 8 nucleotides align to TRBD1. CDR1 and CDR2 from the germline V gene are SEHNR and FQNEAQ (reference sequence). The CDR3 length is 13 residues. The ends lost 5 bases at V and 9 bases at J; junction bases unmatched: 8. The CDR3 DNA reads TGTGCCAGCAGCCCAGACAGGGGTGGGAGCTACACCTTC. Its protein product is CASSPDRGGSYTF.

DNA of the CDR3: TGTGCCAGCAGTTACCCGGGGTCATCTGGAGAGACCCAGTACTTC. Protein sequence: CASSYPGSSGETQYF. The chain combines TRBV6-5 with TRBJ2-5; maybe TRBD2 (5 bases). The CDR3 consists of 15 residues. In germline, CDR1 is MNHEY, CDR2 SVGAGI. V was trimmed by 2 bases and J by 4 bases, leaving 14 bases between them.

This chain links TRBV2 with TRBJ1-5; the match to TRBD1 covers 8 bases. CDR3 length equals 15 residues. CDR1 and CDR2 (germline): SNHLY, FYNNEI. V trimming: 6 bases; J trimming: 5 bases; junction bases outside the gene matches: 9. The CDR3 here is CASRASGTGHQPQHF. The CDR3, as DNA: TGTGCCAGCAGAGCCTCCGGGACAGGACATCAGCCCCAGCATTTT. The variable domain in full, completed from reference TRBV2 and TRBJ1-5, reads EPEVTQTPSHQVTQMGQEVILRCVPISNHLYFYWYRQILGQKVEFLVSFYNNEISEKSEIFDDQFSVERPDGSNFTLKIRSTKLEDSAMYFCASRASGTGHQPQHFGDGTRLSIL.

The V and J genes are TRBV7-8 and TRBJ2-7, with D unclear. The CDR3 sequence is 13 residues long. The germline V and J ends were trimmed by 5 bases and 3 bases, with 11 bases remaining between them. CDR1 is SGHVS and CDR2 is FQNEAQ in the germline V gene. Here the CDR3 DNA reads TGTGCCAGCAGCCAAGGCTGGGACTACGAGCAGTACTTC. Protein sequence: CASSQGWDYEQYF.

This clone was picked up one time. The chain employs TRBV18 and TRBJ2-2; 7 nucleotides align to TRBD1. This CDR3 comprises 16 residues. Germline V gene lookup returns CDR1 KGHSH and CDR2 LQKENI. V was pared by 3 bases and J by 7 bases, with 11 bases of the junction left unmatched. CDR3 amino acids: CASSPLERGLDGELFF. DNA for the CDR3: TGTGCCAGCTCACCCCTTGAGAGGGGGCTAGACGGGGAGCTGTTTTTT. Full variable domain (outside the CDR3, taken from reference TRBV18 and TRBJ2-2): NAGVMQNPRHLVRRRGQEARLRCSPMKGHSHVYWYRQLPEEGLKFMVYLQKENIIDESGMPKERFSAEFPKEGPSILRIQQVVRGDSAAYFCASSPLERGLDGELFFGEGSRLTVL.

The chain carries TRBV2 and TRBJ1-6; tentatively, D is TRBD1 (6 bases). This CDR3 has 15 amino acids. Germline values: CDR1 SNHLY, CDR2 FYNNEI. V was pared by 5 bases and J by 6 bases, with 14 bases between. The CDR3 loop reads CASSLRTVGNSPLHF. The CDR3 DNA sequence: TGTGCCAGCAGTCTACGGACAGTTGGTAATTCACCCCTCCACTTT.

This sequence joins TRBV4-3 and TRBJ1-3; the match to TRBD1 covers 7 bases. Losses at the gene ends were 4 bases for V and 0 bases for J; bases not matched to a gene: 9. The CDR3 covers 17 residues. Germline V gene lookup returns CDR1 LGHNA and CDR2 YSLEER. CDR3 DNA sequence: TGCGCCAGCAGCCTCGACAGGGATCCCCGCTCTGGAAACACCATATATTTT. It translates to CASSLDRDPRSGNTIYF.

The chain links TRBV10-3 to TRBJ1-4; 7 nucleotides align to TRBD1. V lost 6 bases, J lost 7 bases, and 8 bases stayed unmatched. The germline CDR1 and CDR2 sequences are ENHRY and SYGVKD. The length of the CDR3 is 14 residues. CDR3 in DNA: TGTGCCATCAGCCTCGAAAACAGGGGTGAAAAACTGTTTTTT. Translation: CAISLENRGEKLFF.

This clone was found once. The rearrangement uses TRBV6-5 and TRBJ1-1; TRBD1 is a possible D gene (6 bases). This CDR3 comprises 13 residues. Per the germline V gene, CDR1 is MNHEY and CDR2 is SVGAGI. V was trimmed by 3 bases and J by 8 bases, leaving 13 bases between them. The CDR3 coding sequence is TGTGCCAGCAGTTATCAAGGGGGTGAAGAAGCTTTCTTT. Amino acid sequence: CASSYQGGEEAFF.

The V and J genes are TRBV28 and TRBJ1-1; a weak D match, TRBD1 (6 bases). With 4 bases removed from V and 1 base from J, the gap between germline ends came to 10 bases. The CDR3 has 14 amino acids. Germline CDR1 MDHEN, CDR2 SYDVKM. The CDR3 reads CASSSPTGNTEAFF. The CDR3 DNA follows: TGTGCCAGCAGTTCCCCGACAGGGAACACTGAAGCTTTCTTT.

The J gene is TRBJ1-1, the V gene TRBV28, with D unresolved. The germline CDR1 and CDR2 sequences are MDHEN and SYDVKM. CDR3 length: 14 amino acids. Trimming removed 3 bases at V and 4 bases at J, with 12 bases between. CDR3 nucleotides: TGTGCCAGCAGTTTCCCTCTCGGACCCACTGAAGCTTTCTTT. Its translation: CASSFPLGPTEAFF.

The chain recombines TRBV5-1 with TRBJ1-1, with D maybe TRBD1 (6 bases). Trimming pared 3 bases from V and 1 base from J, leaving 7 bases between. The CDR3 totals 13 residues. From germline, CDR1 is SGHRS and CDR2 YFSETQ. CDR3 protein: CASSWTENTEAFF. In DNA form, the CDR3 reads TGCGCCAGCAGCTGGACAGAGAACACTGAAGCTTTCTTT.

The chain employs TRBV23-1 and TRBJ1-4, with D perhaps matching TRBD1 (5 bases). TRBV23-1 is an open reading frame, and its role is uncertain. The CDR3 contains 13 residues. Between the trimmed V and J ends, which lost 6 bases and 0 bases, there was a span of 5 bases. The chain's CDR3 is CASRTATNEKLFF. The CDR3 DNA reads as TGCGCCAGCAGGACAGCAACTAATGAAAAACTGTTTTTT.

Only a few counts were recorded for this clone. The chain is built from TRBV9 and TRBJ2-1; 7 bases fit TRBD2. The ends lost 2 bases at V and 6 bases at J; junction bases unmatched: 8. The CDR3 is 15 amino acids. The germline gives CDR1 SGDLS, CDR2 YYNGEE. The CDR3 bases are TGTGCCAGCAGCGTTTTGGCCGGGACTATCAATGAGCAGTTCTTC. Protein sequence: CASSVLAGTINEQFF.